This T cell receptor beta chain was retrieved from a study of blood T cell repertoires in COVID-19. Original methodology: Estimation of nucleated cell counts was performed using reference gene primer amplification. Assay: immunoSEQ multiplex PCR; the TCRdb copy retains only in-frame clones and omits some. The DNA was the basis for D and trimming; V, J and clone size are from that table. The data show roughly 150,000 clones, with around 84% seen just once and more than 5.5% held by the top ten. Self-reported history from a screening survey and questionnaire set each donor's cohort. This CDR3 spans 15 amino acids. CDR1 and CDR2 from the germline V gene are SEHNR and FQNEAQ (reference sequence). The ends were cut back, 1 base at V and 2 bases at J, with 11 bases in the middle.

The material sequenced was PBMCs or T cells enriched from blood (not recorded which). The clonotype originates from a man aged 45-60 years who had recovered from COVID-19. This sequence joins TRBV7-9 and TRBJ1-2; D perhaps matches TRBD1 (5 bases). CDR3 sequence: CASSLEFPGNYGYTF. The CDR3 DNA sequence: TGTGCCAGCAGCTTAGAGTTTCCAGGGAACTATGGCTACACCTTC.